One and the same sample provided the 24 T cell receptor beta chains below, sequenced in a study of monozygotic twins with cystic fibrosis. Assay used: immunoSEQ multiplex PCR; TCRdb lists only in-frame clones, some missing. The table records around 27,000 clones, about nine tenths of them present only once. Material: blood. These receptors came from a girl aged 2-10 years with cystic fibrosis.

CDR3 nucleotides: TGTGCCAGCAGAAGCTACGTGGGGCGGCAAGAGACCCAGTACTTC. It codes for CASRSYVGRQETQYF. The rearrangement joins TRBV7-3 to TRBJ2-5; TRBD1 is a possible D gene (5 bases). This CDR3 comprises 15 residues. Germline V gene data show CDR1 as SGHTA and CDR2 as FQGTGA. With 6 bases removed from V and 2 bases from J, the gap between germline ends came to 16 bases. Looking up the rest from reference TRBV7-3 and TRBJ2-5 gives the full variable domain: GAGVSQTPSNKVTEKGKYVELRCDPISGHTALYWYRQSLGQGPEFLIYFQGTGAADDSGLPNDRFFAVRPEGSVSTLKIQRTERGDSAVYLCASRSYVGRQETQYFGPGTRLLVL.

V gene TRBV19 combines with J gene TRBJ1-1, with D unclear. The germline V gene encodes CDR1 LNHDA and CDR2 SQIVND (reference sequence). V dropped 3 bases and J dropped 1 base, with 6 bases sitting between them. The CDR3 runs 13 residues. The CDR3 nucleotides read TGTGCCAGTAGTATGAAAAAGAACACTGAAGCTTTCTTT. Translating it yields CASSMKKNTEAFF.

The CDR3 loop reads CASSVNVGGNTEAFF. The CDR3 DNA reads TGTGCCAGCAGCGTTAATGTCGGTGGGAACACTGAAGCTTTCTTT. V usage is TRBV9 and J usage is TRBJ1-1; unclear D gene. The germline V gene encodes CDR1 SGDLS and CDR2 YYNGEE. V shed 2 bases and J shed 1 base, with 12 bases lying between them. This CDR3 contains 15 residues.

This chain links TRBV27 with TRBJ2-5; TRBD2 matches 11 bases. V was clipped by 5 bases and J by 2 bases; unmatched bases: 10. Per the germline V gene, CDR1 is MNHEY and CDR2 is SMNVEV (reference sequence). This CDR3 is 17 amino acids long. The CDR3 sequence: CASSLLAGDQVQETQYF. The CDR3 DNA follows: TGTGCCAGCAGTCTACTAGCGGGGGATCAGGTACAAGAGACCCAGTACTTC.

The CDR3, as DNA: TGCGCCAGCAGCGGCGGGACAGGCGATCCCTACAATGAGCAGTTCTTC. It encodes CASSGGTGDPYNEQFF. The chain combines TRBV5-1 with TRBJ2-1, with 8 positions matching TRBD1. After removal of 4 bases from V and 2 bases from J, the junction contained 8 bases not matched to a gene. Germline V gives CDR1 SGHRS, CDR2 YFSETQ. This CDR3 region has 16 residues.

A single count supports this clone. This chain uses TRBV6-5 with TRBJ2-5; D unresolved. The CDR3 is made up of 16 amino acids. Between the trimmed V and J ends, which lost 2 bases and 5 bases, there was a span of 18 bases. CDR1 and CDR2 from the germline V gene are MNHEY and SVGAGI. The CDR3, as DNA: TGTGCCAGCAGTTACGCCCGGGTTGGTCTAGTCGAGACCCAGTACTTC. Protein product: CASSYARVGLVETQYF.

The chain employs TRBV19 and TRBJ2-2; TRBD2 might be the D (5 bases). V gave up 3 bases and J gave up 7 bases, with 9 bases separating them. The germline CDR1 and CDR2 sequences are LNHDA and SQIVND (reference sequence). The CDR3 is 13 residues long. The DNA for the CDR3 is TGTGCCAGTAGTATCCGCGAGGGCGGGGAGCTGTTTTTT. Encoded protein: CASSIREGGELFF.

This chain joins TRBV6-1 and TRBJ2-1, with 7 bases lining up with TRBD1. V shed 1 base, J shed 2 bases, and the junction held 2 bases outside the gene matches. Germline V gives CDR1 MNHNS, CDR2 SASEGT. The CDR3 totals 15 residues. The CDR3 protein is CASSEDRGAYNEQFF. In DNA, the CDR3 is TGTGCCAGCAGTGAAGACAGGGGAGCCTACAATGAGCAGTTCTTC.

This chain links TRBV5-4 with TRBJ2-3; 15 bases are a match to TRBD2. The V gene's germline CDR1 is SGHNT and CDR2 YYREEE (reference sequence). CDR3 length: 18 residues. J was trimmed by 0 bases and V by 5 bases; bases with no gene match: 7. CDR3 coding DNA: TGTGCCAGCAGTCGGGGACTAGCGGGGGGCTCTAGCACAGATACGCAGTATTTT. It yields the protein CASSRGLAGGSSTDTQYF.

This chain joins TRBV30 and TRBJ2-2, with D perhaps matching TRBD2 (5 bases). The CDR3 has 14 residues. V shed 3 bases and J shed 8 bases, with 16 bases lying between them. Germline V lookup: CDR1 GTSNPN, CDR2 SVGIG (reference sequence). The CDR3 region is CAWSQGGPGGELFF. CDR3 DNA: TGTGCCTGGAGCCAAGGCGGGCCCGGGGGGGAGCTGTTTTTT.

CDR3 region: CASSVRQVTRWGAFF. In DNA form, the CDR3 reads TGTGCCAGTAGTGTGAGACAGGTAACACGGTGGGGAGCTTTCTTT. V gene TRBV19 combines with J gene TRBJ1-1; a possible D gene is TRBD1 (6 bases). Deletions cut 5 bases from V and 10 bases from J, with 23 bases between. This CDR3 contains 15 residues. CDR1 LNHDA and CDR2 SQIVND come from the germline V gene (reference sequence).

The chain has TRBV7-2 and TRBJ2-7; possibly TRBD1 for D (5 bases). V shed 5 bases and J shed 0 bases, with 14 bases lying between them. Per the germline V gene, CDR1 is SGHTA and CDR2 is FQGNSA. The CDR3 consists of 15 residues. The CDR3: CASSISRASSYEQYF. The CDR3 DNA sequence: TGTGCCAGCAGCATCTCCAGGGCAAGCTCCTACGAGCAGTACTTC. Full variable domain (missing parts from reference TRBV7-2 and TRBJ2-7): GAGVSQSPSNKVTEKGKDVELRCDPISGHTALYWYRQSLGQGLEFLIYFQGNSAPDKSGLPSDRFSAERTGGSVSTLTIQRTQQEDSAVYLCASSISRASSYEQYFGPGTRLTVT.

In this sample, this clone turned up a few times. CDR3 in amino acids: CAIRDLSNQPQHF. The CDR3 DNA is TGTGCCATCCGGGATCTTAGCAATCAGCCCCAGCATTTT. The rearrangement links TRBV2 to TRBJ1-5; D is unclear. V dropped 10 bases and J dropped 0 bases, with 10 bases sitting between them. The CDR3 contains 13 residues. CDR1 and CDR2 from the germline V gene are SNHLY and FYNNEI. The variable domain in full, with the rest retrieved from reference TRBV2 and TRBJ1-5, is EPEVTQTPSHQVTQMGQEVILRCVPISNHLYFYWYRQILGQKVEFLVSFYNNEISEKSEIFDDQFSVERPDGSNFTLKIRSTKLEDSAMYFCAIRDLSNQPQHFGDGTRLSIL.

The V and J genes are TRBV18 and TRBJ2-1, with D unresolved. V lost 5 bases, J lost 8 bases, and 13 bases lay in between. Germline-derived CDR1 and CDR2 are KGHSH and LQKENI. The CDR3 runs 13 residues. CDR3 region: CASSDLGMDEQFF. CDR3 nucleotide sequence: TGTGCCAGCTCAGATCTAGGAATGGATGAGCAGTTCTTC.

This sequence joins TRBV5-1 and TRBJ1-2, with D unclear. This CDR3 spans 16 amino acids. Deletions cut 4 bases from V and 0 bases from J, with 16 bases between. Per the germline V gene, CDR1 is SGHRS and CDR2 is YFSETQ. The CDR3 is CASSLNNGLTNYGYTF. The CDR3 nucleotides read TGCGCCAGCAGCCTGAATAACGGACTTACTAACTATGGCTACACCTTC.

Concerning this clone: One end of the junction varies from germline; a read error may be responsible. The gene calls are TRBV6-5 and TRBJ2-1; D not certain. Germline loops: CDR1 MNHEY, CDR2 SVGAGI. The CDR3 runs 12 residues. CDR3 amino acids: CASRGSHNEQFF. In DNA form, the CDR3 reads TGTGCCAGCAGGGGCTCCCACAATGAGCAGTTCTTC.

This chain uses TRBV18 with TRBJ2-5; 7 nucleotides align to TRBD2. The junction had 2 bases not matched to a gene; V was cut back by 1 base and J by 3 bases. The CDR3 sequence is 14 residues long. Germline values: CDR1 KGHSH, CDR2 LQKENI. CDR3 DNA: TGTGCCAGCTCACCACGGGCGGGAGAAGAGACCCAGTACTTC. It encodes CASSPRAGEETQYF.

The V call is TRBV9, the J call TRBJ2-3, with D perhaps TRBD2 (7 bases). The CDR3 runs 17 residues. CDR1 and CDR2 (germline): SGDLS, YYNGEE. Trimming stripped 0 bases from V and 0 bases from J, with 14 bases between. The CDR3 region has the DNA TGTGCCAGCAGCGTAGTTGGGGCGGGGGCGAGCACAGATACGCAGTATTTT. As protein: CASSVVGAGASTDTQYF.

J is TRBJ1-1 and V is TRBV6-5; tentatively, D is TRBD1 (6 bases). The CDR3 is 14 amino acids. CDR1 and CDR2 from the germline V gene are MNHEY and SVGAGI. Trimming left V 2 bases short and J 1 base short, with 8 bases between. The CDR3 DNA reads TGTGCCAGCAGTTACGGGACAACGAACACTGAAGCTTTCTTT. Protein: CASSYGTTNTEAFF.

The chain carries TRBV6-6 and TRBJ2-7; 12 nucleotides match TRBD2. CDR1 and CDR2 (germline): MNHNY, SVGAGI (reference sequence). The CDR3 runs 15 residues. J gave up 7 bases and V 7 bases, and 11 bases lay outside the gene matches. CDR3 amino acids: CASKPTLAGGNEQYF. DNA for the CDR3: TGTGCCAGCAAACCGACTCTAGCGGGGGGGAATGAGCAGTACTTC.

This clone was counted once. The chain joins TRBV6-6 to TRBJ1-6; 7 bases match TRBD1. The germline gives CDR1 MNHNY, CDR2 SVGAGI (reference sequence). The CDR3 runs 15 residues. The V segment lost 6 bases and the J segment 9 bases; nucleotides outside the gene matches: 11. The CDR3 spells CASSHRGQVASPLHF. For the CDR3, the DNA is TGTGCCAGCAGCCACAGGGGCCAGGTTGCTTCACCCCTCCACTTT.

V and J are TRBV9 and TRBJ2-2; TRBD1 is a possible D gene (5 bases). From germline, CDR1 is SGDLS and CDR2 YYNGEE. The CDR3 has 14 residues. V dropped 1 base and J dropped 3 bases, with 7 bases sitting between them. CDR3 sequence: CASSVTGHTGELFF. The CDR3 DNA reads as TGTGCCAGCAGCGTAACAGGCCACACCGGGGAGCTGTTTTTT.

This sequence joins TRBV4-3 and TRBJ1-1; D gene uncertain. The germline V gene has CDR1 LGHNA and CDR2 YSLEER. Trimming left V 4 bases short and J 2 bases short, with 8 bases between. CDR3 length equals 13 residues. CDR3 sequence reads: CASSLTLNTEAFF. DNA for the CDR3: TGCGCCAGCAGCCTGACACTTAACACTGAAGCTTTCTTT.

The CDR3 sequence: CASTRSQGSGANVLTF. CDR3 nucleotides: TGTGCCAGCACACGCTCACAGGGCTCTGGGGCCAACGTCCTGACTTTC. This chain connects TRBV2 to TRBJ2-6; a possible D gene is TRBD1 (6 bases). Germline V gene data show CDR1 as SNHLY and CDR2 as FYNNEI. Trimming stripped 7 bases from V and 0 bases from J, with 13 bases between. This CDR3 spans 16 amino acids. The full variable domain, in which reference TRBV2 and TRBJ2-6 provide the parts outside the CDR3, is EPEVTQTPSHQVTQMGQEVILRCVPISNHLYFYWYRQILGQKVEFLVSFYNNEISEKSEIFDDQFSVERPDGSNFTLKIRSTKLEDSAMYFCASTRSQGSGANVLTFGAGSRLTVL.